The present entry profiles one TCR beta chain with its context. Its specificity is unknown. Germline CDR1 and CDR2: MNHEY and SMNVEV (reference sequence). V gave up 0 bases and J gave up 0 bases, with 11 bases separating them. This CDR3 region has 16 residues. These data come from a study of graft-versus-host responses after intestinal transplantation. Overall study context: Anti-thymocyte globulin served as induction for all recipients, who then took tacrolimus and steroids for about three years. Study results and limitations: GvH clones were identified in recipient marrow, with some first appearing in ileum or blood. The study found high graft-versus-host to host-versus-graft clonal ratios in allografts of patients with graft-donor T cell macrochimerism. Early post-transplant falls in HvG clones accompanied the peak levels of circulating GvH clones.

Here immunoSEQ multiplex PCR was the method, and the copy in TCRdb shows in-frame clones only, minus some. The sample consists of around 18,000 clones, 82% of them appearing once. The receptor was derived from a human patient who received an intestinal transplant, so some T cells may come from the graft donor. This chain uses TRBV27 with TRBJ1-2, with D tentatively TRBD1 (6 bases). This specimen was PBMCs, taken 14 days after transplant. The DNA of the CDR3 is TGTGCCAGCAGTTTATCCCGCCGGGACACTAACTATGGCTACACCTTC. Its translation is CASSLSRRDTNYGYTF.